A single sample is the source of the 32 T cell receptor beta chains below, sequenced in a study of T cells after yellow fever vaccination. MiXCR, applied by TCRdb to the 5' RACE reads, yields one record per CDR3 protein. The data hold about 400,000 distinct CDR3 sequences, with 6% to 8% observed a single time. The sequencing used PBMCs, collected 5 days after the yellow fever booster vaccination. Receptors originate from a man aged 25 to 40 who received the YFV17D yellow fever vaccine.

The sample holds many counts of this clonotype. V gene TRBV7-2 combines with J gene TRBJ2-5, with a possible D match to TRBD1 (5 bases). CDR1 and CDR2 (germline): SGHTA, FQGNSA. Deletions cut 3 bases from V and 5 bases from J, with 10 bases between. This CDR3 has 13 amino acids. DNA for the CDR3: TGTGCCAGCAGCTTTAGGGGCGAGGAGACCCAGTACTTC. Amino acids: CASSFRGEETQYF.

CDR3 region: CAIGSSGRGTDTQYF. The DNA for the CDR3 is TGTGCCATCGGCTCTAGCGGGAGGGGGACAGATACGCAGTATTTT. The chain joins TRBV10-3 to TRBJ2-3, with 12 bases that match TRBD2. Germline V lookup: CDR1 ENHRY, CDR2 SYGVKD. CDR3 size: 15 residues. J gave up 3 bases and V 8 bases, and 6 bases lay outside the gene matches.

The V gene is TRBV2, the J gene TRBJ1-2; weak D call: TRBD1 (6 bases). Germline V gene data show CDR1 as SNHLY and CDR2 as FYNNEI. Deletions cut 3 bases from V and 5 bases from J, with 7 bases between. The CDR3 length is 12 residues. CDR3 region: CASSEDSYGYTF. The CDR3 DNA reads TGTGCCAGCAGTGAGGACAGTTATGGCTACACCTTC.

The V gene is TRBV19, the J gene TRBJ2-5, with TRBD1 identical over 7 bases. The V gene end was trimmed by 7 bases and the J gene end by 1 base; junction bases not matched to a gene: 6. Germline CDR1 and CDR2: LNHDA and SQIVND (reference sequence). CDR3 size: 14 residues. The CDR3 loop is CASTLTGTQETQYF. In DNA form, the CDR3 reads TGTGCCAGTACCCTGACAGGGACCCAAGAGACCCAGTACTTC.

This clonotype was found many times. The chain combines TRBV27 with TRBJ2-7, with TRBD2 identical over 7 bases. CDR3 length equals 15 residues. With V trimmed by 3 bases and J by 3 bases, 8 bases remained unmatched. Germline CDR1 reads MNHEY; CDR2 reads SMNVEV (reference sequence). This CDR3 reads CASSLGRGGSYEQYF. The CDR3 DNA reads TGTGCCAGCAGTTTGGGGCGAGGCGGGAGCTACGAGCAGTACTTC.

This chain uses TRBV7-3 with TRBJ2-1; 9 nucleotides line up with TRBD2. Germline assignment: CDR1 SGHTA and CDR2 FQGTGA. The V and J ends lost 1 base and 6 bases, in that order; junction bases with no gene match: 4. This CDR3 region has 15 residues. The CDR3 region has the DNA TGTGCCAGCAGCTTAATGGTAGCGGGAGTCAATGAGCAGTTCTTC. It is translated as CASSLMVAGVNEQFF.

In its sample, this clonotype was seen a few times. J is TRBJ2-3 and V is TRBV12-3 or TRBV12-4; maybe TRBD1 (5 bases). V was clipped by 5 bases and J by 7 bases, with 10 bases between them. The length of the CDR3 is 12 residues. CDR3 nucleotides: TGTGCCAGCAGTAATCAGGGAAATACGCAGTATTTT. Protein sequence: CASSNQGNTQYF.

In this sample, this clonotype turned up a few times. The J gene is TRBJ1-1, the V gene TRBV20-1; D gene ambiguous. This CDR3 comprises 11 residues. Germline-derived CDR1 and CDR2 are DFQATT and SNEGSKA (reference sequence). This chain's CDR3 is CTPVGSTEAFF. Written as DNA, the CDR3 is TGCACTCCCGTAGGTTCGACTGAAGCTTTCTTT.

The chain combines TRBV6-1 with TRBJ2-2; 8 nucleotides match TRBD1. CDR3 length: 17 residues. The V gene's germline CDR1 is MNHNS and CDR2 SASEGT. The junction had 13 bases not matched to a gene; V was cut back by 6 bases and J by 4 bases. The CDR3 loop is CASSLDRVGAGTGELFF. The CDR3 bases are TGTGCCAGCAGCTTGGACAGGGTGGGAGCAGGCACCGGGGAGCTGTTTTTT.

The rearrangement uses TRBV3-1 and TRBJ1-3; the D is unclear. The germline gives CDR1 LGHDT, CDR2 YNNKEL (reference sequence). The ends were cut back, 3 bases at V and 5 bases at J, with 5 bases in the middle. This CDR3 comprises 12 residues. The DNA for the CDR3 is TGTGCCAGCAGCCACACCCGAAACACCATATATTTT. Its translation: CASSHTRNTIYF.

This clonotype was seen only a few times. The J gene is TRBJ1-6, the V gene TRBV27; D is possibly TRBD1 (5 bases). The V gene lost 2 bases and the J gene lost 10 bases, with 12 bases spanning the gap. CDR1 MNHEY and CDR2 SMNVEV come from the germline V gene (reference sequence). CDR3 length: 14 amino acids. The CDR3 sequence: CASSLGRVRSPLHF. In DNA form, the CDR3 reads TGTGCCAGCAGTTTAGGCAGGGTGCGGTCACCCCTCCACTTT.

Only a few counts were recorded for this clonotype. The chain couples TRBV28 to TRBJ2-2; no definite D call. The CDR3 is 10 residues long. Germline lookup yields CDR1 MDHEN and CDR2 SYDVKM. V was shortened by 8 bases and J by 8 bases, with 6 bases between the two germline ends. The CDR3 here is CASAKGELFF. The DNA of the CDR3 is TGTGCCAGCGCGAAGGGGGAGCTGTTTTTT.

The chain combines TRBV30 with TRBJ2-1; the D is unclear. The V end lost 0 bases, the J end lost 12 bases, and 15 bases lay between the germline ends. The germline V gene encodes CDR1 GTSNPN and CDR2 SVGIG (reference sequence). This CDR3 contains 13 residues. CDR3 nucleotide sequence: TGTGCCTGGAGTGTCGGGCCCGGTGTCACGCAGTTCTTC. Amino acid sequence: CAWSVGPGVTQFF.

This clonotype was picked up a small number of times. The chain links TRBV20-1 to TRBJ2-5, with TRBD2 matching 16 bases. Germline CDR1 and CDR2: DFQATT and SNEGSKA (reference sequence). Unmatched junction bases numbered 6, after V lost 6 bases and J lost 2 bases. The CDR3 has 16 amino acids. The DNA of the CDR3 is TGCAGTGCCACTCCGGGACTAGCGGGAGGGCAAGAGACCCAGTACTTC. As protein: CSATPGLAGGQETQYF.

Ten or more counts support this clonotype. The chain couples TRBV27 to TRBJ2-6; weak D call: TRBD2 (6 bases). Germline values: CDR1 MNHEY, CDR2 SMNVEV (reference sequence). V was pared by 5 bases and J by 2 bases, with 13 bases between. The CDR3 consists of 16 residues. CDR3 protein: CASSPIGGAGANVLTF. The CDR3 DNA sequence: TGTGCCAGCAGTCCCATAGGAGGGGCTGGGGCCAACGTCCTGACTTTC.

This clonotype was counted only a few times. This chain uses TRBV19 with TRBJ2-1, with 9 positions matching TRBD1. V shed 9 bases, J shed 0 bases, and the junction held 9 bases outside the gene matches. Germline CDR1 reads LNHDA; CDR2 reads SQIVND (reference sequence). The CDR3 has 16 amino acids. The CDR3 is CASRDRGIGSYNEQFF. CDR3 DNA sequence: TGTGCCAGCCGTGACAGGGGGATAGGCTCCTACAATGAGCAGTTCTTC.

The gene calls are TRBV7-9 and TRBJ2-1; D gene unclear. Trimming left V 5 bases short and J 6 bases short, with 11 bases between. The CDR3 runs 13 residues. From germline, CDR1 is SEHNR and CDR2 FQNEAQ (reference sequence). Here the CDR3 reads CASSIPVANEQFF. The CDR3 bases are TGTGCCAGCAGCATCCCAGTAGCCAATGAGCAGTTCTTC. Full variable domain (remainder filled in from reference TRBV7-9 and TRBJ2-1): DTGVSQNPRHKITKRGQNVTFRCDPISEHNRLYWYRQTLGQGPEFLTYFQNEAQLEKSRLLSDRFSAERPKGSFSTLEIQRTEQGDSAMYLCASSIPVANEQFFGPGTRLTVL.

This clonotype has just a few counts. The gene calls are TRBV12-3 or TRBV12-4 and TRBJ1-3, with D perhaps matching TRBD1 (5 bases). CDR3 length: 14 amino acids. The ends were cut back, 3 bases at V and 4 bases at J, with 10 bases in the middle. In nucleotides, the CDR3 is TGTGCCAGCAGTTTTTCCAGGGAGGGAAACACCATATATTTT. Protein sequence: CASSFSREGNTIYF.

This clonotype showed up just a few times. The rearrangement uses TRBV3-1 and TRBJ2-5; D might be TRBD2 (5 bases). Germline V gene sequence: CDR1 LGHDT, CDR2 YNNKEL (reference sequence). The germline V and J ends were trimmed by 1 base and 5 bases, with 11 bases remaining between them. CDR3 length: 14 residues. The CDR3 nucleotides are TGTGCCAGCAGCCAAGGAGGGTCTGGGGAGACCCAGTACTTC. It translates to CASSQGGSGETQYF.

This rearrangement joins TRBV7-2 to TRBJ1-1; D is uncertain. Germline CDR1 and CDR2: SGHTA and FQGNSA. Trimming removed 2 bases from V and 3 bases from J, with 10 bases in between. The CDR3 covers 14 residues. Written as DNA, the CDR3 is TGTGCCAGCAGCTTACTCCCGGGTTACACTGAAGCTTTCTTT. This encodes CASSLLPGYTEAFF.

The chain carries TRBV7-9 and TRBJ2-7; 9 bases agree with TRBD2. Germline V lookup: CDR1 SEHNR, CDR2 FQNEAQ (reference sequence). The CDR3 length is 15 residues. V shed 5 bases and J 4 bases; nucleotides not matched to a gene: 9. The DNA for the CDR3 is TGTGCCAGCAGCGACGTTAGCGGGAGTTCATACGAGCAGTACTTC. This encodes CASSDVSGSSYEQYF.

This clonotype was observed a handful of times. CDR3 nucleotide sequence: TGTGCCAGCAGTCTCGGGGAGTGGGGGGAGACCCAGTACTTC. Protein product: CASSLGEWGETQYF. The gene calls are TRBV28 and TRBJ2-5, with D perhaps TRBD1 or TRBD2 (5 bases each). The CDR3 length is 14 residues. In germline, CDR1 is MDHEN, CDR2 SYDVKM. V lost 5 bases and J 5 bases, leaving 15 bases between the germline ends.

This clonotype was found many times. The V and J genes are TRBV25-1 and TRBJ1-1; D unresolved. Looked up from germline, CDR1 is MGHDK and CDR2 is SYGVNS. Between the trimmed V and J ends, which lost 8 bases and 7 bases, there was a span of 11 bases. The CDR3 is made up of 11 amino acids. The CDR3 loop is CASQSGNEAFF. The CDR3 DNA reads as TGTGCCAGCCAAAGTGGAAATGAAGCTTTCTTT.

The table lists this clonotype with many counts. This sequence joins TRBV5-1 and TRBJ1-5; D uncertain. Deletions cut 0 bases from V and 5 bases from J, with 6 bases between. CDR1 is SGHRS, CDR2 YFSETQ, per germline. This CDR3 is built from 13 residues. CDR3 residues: CASSLDIDQPQHF. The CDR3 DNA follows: TGCGCCAGCAGCTTGGACATTGATCAGCCCCAGCATTTT. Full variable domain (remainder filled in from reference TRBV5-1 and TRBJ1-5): KAGVTQTPRYLIKTRGQQVTLSCSPISGHRSVSWYQQTPGQGLQFLFEYFSETQRNKGNFPGRFSGRQFSNSRSEMNVSTLELGDSALYLCASSLDIDQPQHFGDGTRLSIL.

The DNA for the CDR3 is TGTGCCAGCAGCTTGCCTGGGATGAACACTGAAGCTTTCTTT. It codes for CASSLPGMNTEAFF. The chain recombines TRBV5-6 with TRBJ1-1, with unresolved D. CDR3 length equals 14 residues. CDR1 is SGHDT, CDR2 YYEEEE, per germline. V dropped 1 base and J dropped 0 bases, with 7 bases sitting between them.

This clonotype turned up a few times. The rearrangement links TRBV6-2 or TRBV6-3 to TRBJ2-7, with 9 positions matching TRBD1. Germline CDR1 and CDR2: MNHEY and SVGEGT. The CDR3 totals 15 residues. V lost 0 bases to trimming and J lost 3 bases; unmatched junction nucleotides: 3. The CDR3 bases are TGTGCCAGCAGTTACTCGTGGGACAGGGTCTACGAGCAGTACTTC. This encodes CASSYSWDRVYEQYF.

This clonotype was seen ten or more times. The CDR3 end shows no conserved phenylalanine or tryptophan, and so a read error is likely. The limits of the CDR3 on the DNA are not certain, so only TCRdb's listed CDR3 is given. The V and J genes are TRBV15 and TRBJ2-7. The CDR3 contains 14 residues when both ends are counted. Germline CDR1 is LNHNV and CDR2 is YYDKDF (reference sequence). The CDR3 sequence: CATPSEELLRAVYG.

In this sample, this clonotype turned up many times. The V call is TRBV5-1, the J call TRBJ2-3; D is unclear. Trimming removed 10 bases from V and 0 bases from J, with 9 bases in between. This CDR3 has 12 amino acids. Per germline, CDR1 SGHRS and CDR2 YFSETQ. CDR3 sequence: CAEKGSTDTQYF. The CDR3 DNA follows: TGCGCCGAAAAGGGTAGCACAGATACGCAGTATTTT.

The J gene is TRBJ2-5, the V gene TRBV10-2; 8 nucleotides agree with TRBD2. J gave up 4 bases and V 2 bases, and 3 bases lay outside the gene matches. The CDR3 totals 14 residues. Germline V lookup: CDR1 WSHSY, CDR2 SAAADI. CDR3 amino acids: CASSEGGLAETQYF. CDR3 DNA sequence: TGCGCCAGCAGTGAGGGTGGACTAGCAGAGACCCAGTACTTC.

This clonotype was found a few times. CDR3 loop: CSAKSTVAYEQYF. The CDR3 DNA reads as TGCAGTGCAAAGTCGACAGTTGCATACGAGCAGTACTTC. The chain combines TRBV20-1 with TRBJ2-7, with a possible D match to TRBD1 (5 bases). Germline loops: CDR1 DFQATT, CDR2 SNEGSKA (reference sequence). CDR3 length equals 13 residues. Deletions cut 6 bases from V and 4 bases from J, with 16 bases between.

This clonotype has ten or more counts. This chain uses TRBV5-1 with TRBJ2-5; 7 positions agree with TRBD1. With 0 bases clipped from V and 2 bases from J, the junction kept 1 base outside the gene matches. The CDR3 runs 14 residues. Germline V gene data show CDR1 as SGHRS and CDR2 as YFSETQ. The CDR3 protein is CASSLEQGQETQYF. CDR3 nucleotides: TGCGCCAGCAGCTTGGAACAGGGGCAAGAGACCCAGTACTTC.

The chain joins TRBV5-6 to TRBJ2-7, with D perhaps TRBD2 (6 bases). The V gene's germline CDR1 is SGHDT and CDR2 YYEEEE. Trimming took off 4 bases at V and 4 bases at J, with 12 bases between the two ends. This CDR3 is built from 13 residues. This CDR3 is CASSRGRGYEQYF. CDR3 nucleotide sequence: TGTGCCAGCAGCCGAGGACGGGGGTACGAGCAGTACTTC.